This is a list of T cell receptor beta chains from one sample in a study of blood T cells in healthy people across ages. TCRdb re-analysed the 5' RACE reads in MiXCR, keeping a single row per CDR3 protein. There are 1.5 million to 2 million distinct CDR3 sequences in the sample; over 25% occur only once, and roughly 8% lies in the top ten. The sequencing input was blood. Receptors were obtained from a woman in her 30s in good health. Each CDR3 is given with its conserved first and last residue. The D gene is left open where the match is weak. A row's size may be missing; if present it is once, few, many or a size class.

clone size	V gene	D gene	J gene	CDR3 DNA	CDR3 protein
.	TRBV19	.	TRBJ2-7	TGTGCCAGTAGTATTAACCGAGACCGTGTAGGCGAGCAGTACTTC	CASSINRDRVGEQYF
.	TRBV7-6	.	TRBJ2-1	TGTGCCAGCAGCCGGCTAATAGAGGGGCAGTTCTTC	CASSRLIEGQFF
.	TRBV7-2	.	TRBJ2-5	TGTGCCAGCAGCTCCCCGGTGAGGGGCGGGGATCAAGAGACCCAGTACTTC	CASSSPVRGGDQETQYF
many	TRBV20-1	.	TRBJ2-1	TGCAGTGCCCCGCTCGCCGGCTACAATGAGCAGTTCTTC	CSAPLAGYNEQFF
.	TRBV12-3/TRBV12-4	.	TRBJ2-1	TGTGCCACAACTACCCGATACAATGAGCAGTTCTTC	CATTTRYNEQFF
many	TRBV3-1	TRBD2	TRBJ2-1	TGTGCCAGCAGCCGCCGGACTAGCGGGAGCTACAATGAGCAGTTCTTC	CASSRRTSGSYNEQFF
.	TRBV10-3	.	TRBJ2-1	TGTGCCATCAGTGAGTACTCCCCAAATGAGCAGTTCTTC	CAISEYSPNEQFF
few	TRBV20-1	TRBD2	TRBJ2-1	TGCAGTGCTATCGGGACTAGCGGGGGGGGTGGAAATGAGCAGTTCTTC	CSAIGTSGGGGNEQFF
few	TRBV20-1	.	TRBJ2-1	TGCAGTGCTAGGAGGTTAAGGGGCGGCTCCTACAATGAGCAGTTCTTC	CSARRLRGGSYNEQFF
few	TRBV7-2	.	TRBJ2-1	TGTGCCAGCAGCTTATCGATGGTTGGCGGGATGGACAATGAGCAGTTCTTC	CASSLSMVGGMDNEQFF
many	TRBV12-3/TRBV12-4	.	TRBJ2-7	TGTGCCAGCAGTTTACTCCCCTACGAGCAGTACTTC	CASSLLPYEQYF
.	TRBV27	TRBD1	TRBJ1-2	TGTGCCAGCAGCCGATTACAGGGGTCTCCTGGAAGCTACACCTTC	CASSRLQGSPGSYTF
many	TRBV20-1	.	TRBJ1-5	TGCAGTGCTAGAGCGGGTAGCCTTAATCAGCCCCAGCATTTT	CSARAGSLNQPQHF
few	TRBV5-6	TRBD2	TRBJ2-1	TGTGCCAGCAGCTTGGCCTCCGGGACTACCCAATCGCTCCTCTACAATGAGCAGTTCTTC	CASSLASGTTQSLLYNEQFF
few	TRBV7-6	.	TRBJ1-1	TGTGCCAGCAGCTTAGAGGCGGGACCTGAAGCTTTCTTT	CASSLEAGPEAFF
.	TRBV5-1	TRBD2	TRBJ2-1	TGCGCCAGCAGCGACCGGGGGAGGGCCTCCTACAATGAGCAGTTCTTC	CASSDRGRASYNEQFF